A single sample gave rise to the 25 T cell receptor beta chains below, sequenced in a study of blood T cell repertoires in COVID-19. Sequencing was performed with immunoSEQ multiplex PCR; in TCRdb, only in-frame clones are kept and a portion is missing. The sample has around 97,000 clones, roughly 90% seen once. The sample consisted of peripheral blood. The receptors originated from a woman at least 80 years old in a cohort sampled during active COVID-19.

The chain carries TRBV27 and TRBJ1-5; D ambiguous. Germline values: CDR1 MNHEY, CDR2 SMNVEV (reference sequence). The CDR3 is made up of 14 amino acids. Trimming cost V 5 bases and J 3 bases, with 11 bases left between them. CDR3 amino acids: CASSPDGNNQPQHF. CDR3 nucleotide sequence: TGTGCCAGCAGTCCCGACGGGAACAATCAGCCCCAGCATTTT.

V is TRBV4-1 and J is TRBJ2-7, with 10 bases identical to TRBD1. CDR3 length: 15 amino acids. Trimming removed 2 bases from V and 1 base from J; junction bases left unmatched: 2. Germline CDR1 reads MGHRA; CDR2 reads YSYEKL. The chain's CDR3 is CASSQMGQGSYEQYF. The CDR3 nucleotides are TGCGCCAGCAGCCAAATGGGACAGGGGTCCTACGAGCAGTACTTC.

This chain joins TRBV2 and TRBJ2-7; 7 positions agree with TRBD1. The length of the CDR3 is 14 residues. Germline CDR1 and CDR2: SNHLY and FYNNEI. J gave up 0 bases and V 8 bases, and 7 bases lay outside the gene matches. For the CDR3, the DNA is TGTGCCAGCCTCGGGACAGTTACCTCCTACGAGCAGTACTTC. It translates to CASLGTVTSYEQYF. The complete variable domain, with remaining parts taken from reference TRBV2 and TRBJ2-7, reads EPEVTQTPSHQVTQMGQEVILRCVPISNHLYFYWYRQILGQKVEFLVSFYNNEISEKSEIFDDQFSVERPDGSNFTLKIRSTKLEDSAMYFCASLGTVTSYEQYFGPGTRLTVT.

The rearrangement uses TRBV7-9 and TRBJ1-1, with D unclear. The CDR3 runs 14 residues. Per germline, CDR1 SEHNR and CDR2 FQNEAQ (reference sequence). The germline V and J ends were trimmed by 3 bases and 4 bases, with 12 bases remaining between them. The CDR3 loop reads CASSLRTIGTEAFF. CDR3 nucleotide sequence: TGTGCCAGCAGCTTGAGGACTATAGGCACTGAAGCTTTCTTT.

The chain employs TRBV28 and TRBJ1-5, with 11 bases fitting TRBD1. The CDR3 is made up of 13 amino acids. Germline CDR1 reads MDHEN; CDR2 reads SYDVKM. The CDR3 nucleotides are TGTGGGACAGGGGGCGGAGGAAATCAGCCCCAGCATTTT. Protein: CGTGGGGNQPQHF.

This rearrangement joins TRBV6-5 to TRBJ1-2; 9 positions match TRBD1. CDR3 length equals 14 residues. V lost 6 bases and J lost 7; bases outside the gene matches: 9. CDR1 is MNHEY, CDR2 SVGAGI, per germline. The DNA of the CDR3 is TGTGCCAGCAGCAAATTGGACAGGGGTTCTGGCTACACCTTC. This codes for CASSKLDRGSGYTF.

The genes are TRBV19 and TRBJ2-1; TRBD1 aligns across 12 bases. V trimming: 4 bases; J trimming: 5 bases; junction bases outside the gene matches: 6. This CDR3 has 16 residues. Germline V lookup: CDR1 LNHDA, CDR2 SQIVND (reference sequence). For the CDR3, the DNA is TGTGCCAGTAGTACGGGACAGGGGGCGACCAACAATGAGCAGTTCTTC. Protein sequence: CASSTGQGATNNEQFF.

This chain uses TRBV3-1 (or the pseudogene TRBV3-2) with TRBJ2-2; the D is unclear. The germline V gene has CDR1 LGHDT and CDR2 YNNKEL (reference sequence). This CDR3 has 15 amino acids. V dropped 0 bases and J dropped 6 bases, with 11 bases sitting between them. The CDR3 here is CASSQDYGPSGELFF. The CDR3 DNA follows: TGTGCCAGCAGCCAAGATTATGGGCCCTCCGGGGAGCTGTTTTTT.

The chain combines TRBV5-1 with TRBJ2-1; 12 bases are shared with TRBD2. With V trimmed by 3 bases and J by 7 bases, 5 bases remained unmatched. The length of the CDR3 is 15 residues. The germline V gene has CDR1 SGHRS and CDR2 YFSETQ. The CDR3 DNA follows: TGCGCCAGCAGCTCGGGGACTAGCGGGCCTAATGAGCAGTTCTTC. This codes for CASSSGTSGPNEQFF.

This clone was counted once. The chain has TRBV19 and TRBJ1-4; no definite D call. V lost 3 bases to trimming and J lost 7 bases, with 6 bases between them. This CDR3 has 12 amino acids. Germline V CDR1 and CDR2: LNHDA, SQIVND (reference sequence). CDR3 DNA: TGTGCCAGTAGTATTACGGGTGAAAAACTGTTTTTT. This gives the protein CASSITGEKLFF.

This chain links TRBV11-2 with TRBJ2-1; no clear D gene. The V end lost 1 base, the J end lost 6 bases, and 13 bases lay between the germline ends. CDR3 length: 15 residues. Germline CDR1 SGHAT, CDR2 FQNNGV. The CDR3 here is CASSLVAVTGNEQFF. In DNA form, the CDR3 reads TGTGCCAGCAGCTTAGTAGCCGTTACGGGCAATGAGCAGTTCTTC.

The chain links TRBV24-1 to TRBJ2-1; tentatively, D is TRBD2 (5 bases). Looked up from germline, CDR1 is KGHDR and CDR2 is SFDVKD. This CDR3 region has 15 residues. V was cut by 4 bases and J by 9 bases, with 18 bases left in between. The DNA for the CDR3 is TGTGCCACCAGTGACAACACCCATCGGGGTACTGAGCAGTTCTTC. Amino acids: CATSDNTHRGTEQFF.

The DNA of the CDR3 is TGTGCCAGCAGCCCTACACTAGCGGGAGGGTTTACAGATACGCAGTATTTT. Its protein product is CASSPTLAGGFTDTQYF. The V call is TRBV3-1 (or the pseudogene TRBV3-2), the J call TRBJ2-3; 13 nucleotides agree with TRBD2. Per germline, CDR1 LGHDT and CDR2 YNNKEL (reference sequence). The ends lost 4 bases at V and 3 bases at J; junction bases unmatched: 7. The CDR3 consists of 17 residues.

Only a few counts were recorded for this clone. The chain carries TRBV3-1 (or the pseudogene TRBV3-2) and TRBJ2-1, with TRBD2 identical over 12 bases. Germline V gene data show CDR1 as LGHDT and CDR2 as YNNKEL (reference sequence). This CDR3 has 17 amino acids. J lost 4 bases, V lost 4 bases, and 8 bases had no gene match. Here the CDR3 reads CASSPTSGGPLYNEQFF. The CDR3 DNA is TGTGCCAGCAGCCCAACTAGCGGGGGGCCTCTGTACAATGAGCAGTTCTTC.

The rearrangement links TRBV29-1 to TRBJ2-1, with a weak D call TRBD2 (6 bases). The CDR3 contains 15 residues. Germline CDR1 reads SQVTM; CDR2 reads ANQGSEA. The V end was cut by 0 bases, the J end by 5 bases, with 14 bases between. The CDR3 region is CSVEDLAGRDNEQFF. The CDR3 nucleotides read TGCAGCGTTGAAGATTTGGCGGGGCGCGACAATGAGCAGTTCTTC.

The CDR3 sequence is CASSSGSGIGADTQYF. The CDR3 DNA sequence: TGTGCCAGCAGCTCGGGTAGCGGGATCGGGGCAGATACGCAGTATTTT. The V call is TRBV5-4, the J call TRBJ2-3; 8 positions agree with TRBD2. The germline gives CDR1 SGHNT, CDR2 YYREEE (reference sequence). V was pared by 3 bases and J by 4 bases, with 10 bases of the junction left unmatched. The CDR3 sequence is 16 residues long.

The chain couples TRBV11-2 to TRBJ2-3; TRBD1 matches 8 bases. The J segment lost 0 bases and the V segment lost 4 bases, leaving 3 bases of the junction unmatched. This CDR3 contains 15 residues. Looked up from germline, CDR1 is SGHAT and CDR2 is FQNNGV. The CDR3 DNA reads as TGTGCCAGCAGCTCCCGGACAGGGAGCACAGATACGCAGTATTTT. Amino acids: CASSSRTGSTDTQYF.

The rearrangement uses TRBV18 and TRBJ2-1, with 7 bases fitting TRBD2. Germline values: CDR1 KGHSH, CDR2 LQKENI. This CDR3 region has 11 residues. The V and J ends lost 3 bases and 10 bases, in that order; junction bases with no gene match: 0. CDR3 DNA: TGTGCCAGCTCACCGGGGGGGGAGCAGTTCTTC. It translates to CASSPGGEQFF.

V is TRBV25-1 and J is TRBJ2-5; D is possibly TRBD1 (6 bases). With 1 base removed from V and 4 bases from J, the gap between germline ends came to 16 bases. The germline V gene encodes CDR1 MGHDK and CDR2 SYGVNS. This CDR3 has 16 residues. This CDR3 is CASSESHRVDRETQYF. CDR3 bases: TGTGCCAGCAGTGAATCCCACAGGGTCGATCGAGAGACCCAGTACTTC.

CDR3 DNA sequence: TGCGCCAGCAGCTTGGAGGGTCGGGGAGGAGGGCAAGAGACCCAGTACTTC. Translated: CASSLEGRGGGQETQYF. The rearrangement links TRBV5-1 to TRBJ2-5; D possibly corresponds to TRBD2 (6 bases). Germline CDR1 SGHRS, CDR2 YFSETQ. CDR3 length equals 17 residues. V was clipped by 0 bases and J by 2 bases, with 17 bases between them.

The chain has TRBV5-1 and TRBJ2-3, with 13 bases identical to TRBD2. Looked up from germline, CDR1 is SGHRS and CDR2 is YFSETQ. V trimming: 4 bases; J trimming: 6 bases; junction bases outside the gene matches: 5. The CDR3 covers 15 residues. The CDR3 DNA follows: TGCGCCAGCAGCCCAGGACTAGCGGGAGTGGATACGCAGTATTTT. This codes for CASSPGLAGVDTQYF.

This clone appeared once. The chain carries TRBV12-3 or TRBV12-4 and TRBJ2-5; TRBD1 might be the D (6 bases). The CDR3 spans 13 residues. V lost 4 bases and J 2 bases, leaving 8 bases between the germline ends. CDR3 in amino acids: CASSSQGQETQYF. In nucleotides, the CDR3 is TGTGCCAGCAGTTCACAGGGACAAGAGACCCAGTACTTC.

V and J are TRBV6-4 and TRBJ2-5; no clear D. V lost 2 bases to trimming and J lost 0 bases, with 7 bases between them. Germline CDR1 reads MRHNA; CDR2 reads SNTAGT. The CDR3 is 14 amino acids. CDR3 bases: TGTGCCAGCAGTGACGGCCAGGACCAAGAGACCCAGTACTTC. Translating gives CASSDGQDQETQYF.

V and J are TRBV12-3 or TRBV12-4 and TRBJ2-3; no reliable D call. CDR3 length: 11 amino acids. The V gene lost 7 bases and the J gene lost 8 bases, with 10 bases spanning the gap. The CDR3: CASTLSPTQYF. The CDR3 bases are TGTGCCAGCACCCTATCTCCTACGCAGTATTTT.

The chain has TRBV19 and TRBJ2-3, with D possibly being TRBD1 (5 bases). The germline V gene has CDR1 LNHDA and CDR2 SQIVND (reference sequence). CDR3 length equals 14 residues. V lost 4 bases to trimming and J lost 0 bases, with 8 bases between them. CDR3 sequence reads: CASSRQRSTDTQYF. CDR3 DNA sequence: TGTGCCAGTAGTAGACAGAGGAGCACAGATACGCAGTATTTT.